Below are 2 T cell receptor beta chains sequenced from a single sample in a study of blood T cells in healthy people across ages. Then a second PCR, running roughly 6 to 11 cycles, was carried out with a sample-barcoded 5' primer and a J-beta primer mix. Each CDR3 protein is one row after TCRdb ran MiXCR on the 5' RACE reads. The table lists fewer than 600,000 distinct CDR3 sequences, about 27% of them singletons. These data were also filed under a second study, of T cells of mothers and their children.

The sample taken for sequencing was blood. These receptors were obtained from a boy aged 2 to 9 in good health.

The sample holds many counts of this clonotype. The chain couples TRBV19 to TRBJ2-5, with TRBD2 matching 7 bases. The CDR3 has 16 residues. CDR1 LNHDA and CDR2 SQIVND come from the germline V gene (reference sequence). The CDR3 DNA is TGTGCATACCTTGGGGTCCCGGGACTAACCGTGGAGACCCAGTACTTC. It yields the protein CAYLGVPGLTVETQYF. The variable domain in full, with the rest retrieved from reference TRBV19 and TRBJ2-5, is DGGITQSPKYLFRKEGQNVTLSCEQNLNHDAMYWYRQDPGQGLRLIYYSQIVNDFQKGDIAEGYSVSREKKESFPLTVTSAQKNPTAFYLCAYLGVPGLTVETQYFGPGTRLLVL.

This clonotype came up a few times. The genes are TRBV12-3 or TRBV12-4 and TRBJ1-2; D is uncertain. The CDR3 covers 12 residues. V lost 5 bases and J lost 6, with 10 bases in between. The CDR3 is CASSAHSDGYTF. CDR3 bases: TGTGCCAGCAGTGCCCACTCGGATGGCTACACCTTC.